This entry lists 28 T cell receptor beta chains sequenced from one sample in a study of blood T cell repertoires in COVID-19. TCRdb's table, derived via immunoSEQ multiplex PCR, lists solely in-frame clones and lacks some. The sample lists some 260,000 clones, 82% occurring once. The sequenced sample consisted of peripheral blood. The receptors stem from a woman aged 18-29 years with acute or convalescent COVID-19.

This chain connects TRBV12-2 to TRBJ2-7; the listed D gene, TRBD1, was not tested against the DNA. TRBV12-2 is marked as a pseudogene. The CDR3 contains 16 residues. Here the CDR3 DNA reads TGTGCAAGTCGCTCGTATCAGACAGGGAGTCCCTACGAGCAGTACTTC. This gives the protein CASRSYQTGSPYEQYF.

As DNA, the CDR3 is TGTGCCAGCAGTTACCCCACTGTTACGGAAGCTTTCTTT. It yields the protein CASSYPTVTEAFF. The genes are TRBV6-2 or TRBV6-3 and TRBJ1-1, with D unresolved. Looked up from germline, CDR1 is MNHEY and CDR2 is SVGEGT. The V and J ends lost 2 bases and 8 bases respectively, with 12 bases between them. This CDR3 has 13 residues.

This clone was recorded once. The rearrangement links TRBV4-2 to TRBJ2-1; 10 bases fit TRBD1. This CDR3 spans 14 amino acids. Germline V CDR1 and CDR2: LGHNA, YNFKEQ. V dropped 1 base and J dropped 10; count of bases not matched to a gene: 4. The CDR3: CASSQVDRGEEQFF. CDR3 DNA: TGTGCCAGCAGCCAAGTGGACAGGGGGGAGGAGCAGTTCTTC.

The chain is built from TRBV7-9 and TRBJ2-1; 10 nucleotides align to TRBD2. Germline CDR1 reads SEHNR; CDR2 reads FQNEAQ (reference sequence). CDR3 length: 16 residues. Unmatched junction bases numbered 6, after V lost 5 bases and J lost 2 bases. CDR3 region: CASSRSGRIAYNEQFF. CDR3 nucleotides: TGTGCCAGCAGCCGTAGCGGGAGGATCGCCTACAATGAGCAGTTCTTC.

This clone was counted a single time. The CDR3 nucleotides read TGTGCCAGCAGCCCAGGGGACGGGGACCGCTACTATGGCTACACCTTC. This sequence encodes CASSPGDGDRYYGYTF. J is TRBJ1-2 and V is TRBV11-2; a weak D match, TRBD1 (6 bases). V gave up 5 bases and J gave up 3 bases, with 19 bases separating them. The CDR3 covers 16 residues. The germline V gene has CDR1 SGHAT and CDR2 FQNNGV. The full variable domain, in which reference TRBV11-2 and TRBJ1-2 provide the parts outside the CDR3, is EAGVAQSPRYKIIEKRQSVAFWCNPISGHATLYWYQQILGQGPKLLIQFQNNGVVDDSQLPKDRFSAERLKGVDSTLKIQPAKLEDSAVYLCASSPGDGDRYYGYTFGSGTRLTVV.

V and J are TRBV7-9 and TRBJ2-2, with 14 bases that match TRBD2. CDR1 and CDR2 from the germline V gene are SEHNR and FQNEAQ (reference sequence). V was pared by 6 bases and J by 4 bases, with 4 bases of the junction left unmatched. CDR3 length: 16 residues. As DNA, the CDR3 is TGTGCCAGCAGGGGGACTAGCGGGAGACGCACCGGGGAGCTGTTTTTT. It translates to CASRGTSGRRTGELFF.

Comment on this clone: This CDR3 is also generated by other DNA sequences in the sample. V is TRBV19 and J is TRBJ1-1; perhaps TRBD1 as D (6 bases). V was pared by 1 base and J by 5 bases, with 11 bases between. Germline V gene lookup returns CDR1 LNHDA and CDR2 SQIVND (reference sequence). CDR3 length: 14 residues. The CDR3 region has the DNA TGTGCCAGTAGTATAGGCAGGGGAGGGACTGAAGCTTTCTTT. It specifies CASSIGRGGTEAFF.

This clone was observed a few times. The V gene is TRBV7-8, the J gene TRBJ2-7; 8 nucleotides match TRBD2. Per the germline V gene, CDR1 is SGHVS and CDR2 is FQNEAQ. V shed 5 bases, J shed 0 bases, and the junction held 9 bases outside the gene matches. The length of the CDR3 is 16 residues. For the CDR3, the DNA is TGTGCCAGCAGCCCATCGCCGGGAGGGCCCTCCTACGAGCAGTACTTC. Translating it yields CASSPSPGGPSYEQYF.

Here the CDR3 reads CASSMFRQTAEAFF. For the CDR3, the DNA is TGTGCCAGTAGTATGTTTCGACAAACCGCTGAAGCTTTCTTT. J is TRBJ1-1 and V is TRBV19; D is unclear. The V end was cut by 3 bases, the J end by 6 bases, with 14 bases between. Germline CDR1 and CDR2: LNHDA and SQIVND (reference sequence). There are 14 residues in the CDR3. The full variable domain, rest sourced from reference TRBV19 and TRBJ1-1, is DGGITQSPKYLFRKEGQNVTLSCEQNLNHDAMYWYRQDPGQGLRLIYYSQIVNDFQKGDIAEGYSVSREKKESFPLTVTSAQKNPTAFYLCASSMFRQTAEAFFGQGTRLTVV.

The rearrangement links TRBV18 to TRBJ2-3; D unclear. V was pared by 2 bases and J by 6 bases, with 12 bases between. Germline V gene data show CDR1 as KGHSH and CDR2 as LQKENI. This CDR3 spans 14 amino acids. CDR3 region: CASSPTAGSDTQYF. The CDR3 DNA follows: TGTGCCAGCTCACCAACGGCAGGCTCCGATACGCAGTATTTT.

The CDR3 here is CASSEVFYNSPLHF. The CDR3 bases are TGTGCCAGCAGTGAAGTCTTCTATAATTCACCCCTCCACTTT. This rearrangement joins TRBV6-1 to TRBJ1-6; the D is unclear. CDR1 and CDR2 from the germline V gene are MNHNS and SASEGT. The CDR3 is 14 residues long. Deletions cut 1 base from V and 3 bases from J, with 4 bases between.

This clone appeared once. The V and J genes are TRBV3-1 (or the pseudogene TRBV3-2) and TRBJ2-1; 9 bases fit TRBD2. CDR3 size: 16 residues. V dropped 3 bases and J dropped 8; count of bases not matched to a gene: 11. From germline, CDR1 is LGHDT and CDR2 YNNKEL (reference sequence). This CDR3 is CASSHGREGLWDEQFF. Written as DNA, the CDR3 is TGTGCCAGCAGCCACGGGCGGGAGGGCCTCTGGGATGAGCAGTTCTTC.

V usage is TRBV19 and J usage is TRBJ1-1; TRBD1 matches 11 bases. J lost 12 bases, V lost 5 bases, and 8 bases had no gene match. This CDR3 spans 13 amino acids. The germline V gene encodes CDR1 LNHDA and CDR2 SQIVND (reference sequence). The CDR3 spells CASSDRTGGMSFF. The CDR3 region has the DNA TGTGCCAGTAGTGACCGGACAGGGGGCATGTCTTTCTTT.

The CDR3 spells CSASQGSSNTEAFF. CDR3 bases: TGCAGTGCTAGTCAGGGTTCATCGAACACTGAAGCTTTCTTT. V and J are TRBV20-1 and TRBJ1-1, with D possibly being TRBD1 (5 bases). Trimming pared 3 bases from V and 1 base from J, leaving 12 bases between. The CDR3 is 14 amino acids. Germline V gene sequence: CDR1 DFQATT, CDR2 SNEGSKA (reference sequence).

The chain couples TRBV6-6 to TRBJ2-7, with D perhaps matching TRBD1 (7 bases). The CDR3 contains 16 residues. V lost 2 bases to trimming and J lost 3 bases, with 17 bases between them. In germline, CDR1 is MNHNY, CDR2 SVGAGI (reference sequence). In DNA form, the CDR3 reads TGTGCCAGCAGTTACCAGACGACAGGGAGGAGCTACGAGCAGTACTTC. It translates to CASSYQTTGRSYEQYF.

This clone showed up just once. This chain joins TRBV10-3 and TRBJ1-1, with D possibly TRBD1 on 6 matching bases. Looked up from germline, CDR1 is ENHRY and CDR2 is SYGVKD. Trimming left V 7 bases short and J 7 bases short, with 22 bases between. The CDR3 contains 15 residues. In DNA, the CDR3 is TGTGCCATCACCCCTGGTGGGGGGGGCTTCGGTGAAGCTTTCTTT. Its translation is CAITPGGGGFGEAFF.

V and J are TRBV10-3 and TRBJ2-1, with TRBD2 matching 16 bases. V lost 4 bases and J lost 9; bases outside the gene matches: 9. The V gene's germline CDR1 is ENHRY and CDR2 SYGVKD. The CDR3 has 17 residues. The CDR3 is CAISASPGLAGGAEQFF. Here the CDR3 DNA reads TGTGCCATCAGTGCCTCTCCGGGACTAGCGGGAGGGGCTGAGCAGTTCTTC.

A few counts support this clone. V gene TRBV19 combines with J gene TRBJ1-1, with 7 bases lining up with TRBD1. The CDR3 totals 16 residues. V was pared by 5 bases and J by 0 bases, with 9 bases of the junction left unmatched. Germline lookup yields CDR1 LNHDA and CDR2 SQIVND (reference sequence). In nucleotides, the CDR3 is TGTGCCAGTAGTCCCGAGACAGGGACAATGAACACTGAAGCTTTCTTT. Its translation is CASSPETGTMNTEAFF.

The V call is TRBV7-8, the J call TRBJ2-5; 7 nucleotides line up with TRBD2. Germline V gene data show CDR1 as SGHVS and CDR2 as FQNEAQ. The CDR3 has 15 residues. With 8 bases clipped from V and 2 bases from J, the junction kept 11 bases outside the gene matches. The CDR3 protein is CASWGKGLPQETQYF. The CDR3 DNA sequence: TGTGCCAGCTGGGGAAAGGGACTACCACAAGAGACCCAGTACTTC.

This chain joins TRBV14 and TRBJ2-1, with 9 bases fitting TRBD2. From germline, CDR1 is SGHDN and CDR2 FVKESK. V trimming: 6 bases; J trimming: 4 bases; junction bases outside the gene matches: 7. This CDR3 is 15 amino acids long. CDR3 protein: CASRGLAGSYNEQFF. CDR3 sequence (DNA): TGTGCCAGCAGGGGCCTAGCGGGATCTTACAATGAGCAGTTCTTC.

J is TRBJ1-5 and V is TRBV2, with a tentative D call TRBD1 (5 bases). Germline CDR1 and CDR2: SNHLY and FYNNEI. CDR3 size: 17 residues. V was pared by 8 bases and J by 2 bases, with 22 bases between. The CDR3 bases are TGTGCCAGCGGCTGGCAGGGAAGTAGGGTCGGCAATCAGCCCCAGCATTTT. It translates to CASGWQGSRVGNQPQHF.

The rearrangement links TRBV11-2 to TRBJ2-1; 11 positions agree with TRBD2. Trimming took 2 bases from V and 9 from J; bases not matched to a gene: 9. From germline, CDR1 is SGHAT and CDR2 FQNNGV. The CDR3 spans 16 residues. CDR3 sequence (DNA): TGTGCCAGCAGCTTAAGGCTAGCGGGAGGTTATAGTGAGCAGTTCTTC. This translates into CASSLRLAGGYSEQFF.

The V call is TRBV28, the J call TRBJ1-6; D is perhaps TRBD1 (5 bases). Germline CDR1 and CDR2: MDHEN and SYDVKM. V gave up 4 bases and J gave up 6 bases, with 19 bases separating them. CDR3 length: 17 amino acids. CDR3: CASSYLQVWDLNSPLHF. CDR3 nucleotide sequence: TGTGCCAGCAGTTATCTACAGGTTTGGGATCTTAATTCACCCCTCCACTTT.

The V and J genes are TRBV4-1 and TRBJ1-1, with a possible D match to TRBD1 (6 bases). Germline V gene data show CDR1 as MGHRA and CDR2 as YSYEKL. The ends were cut back, 0 bases at V and 1 base at J, with 9 bases in the middle. CDR3 size: 15 residues. For the CDR3, the DNA is TGCGCCAGCAGCCAAGATGCCAGGGGGAACACTGAAGCTTTCTTT. It is translated as CASSQDARGNTEAFF.

The CDR3 reads CASRVVRAGTDTQYF. The CDR3 nucleotides are TGTGCCAGCAGGGTAGTGCGGGCGGGAACAGATACGCAGTATTTT. The chain joins TRBV21-1 to TRBJ2-3; TRBD2, the table's D call, lacks a check against the DNA. TRBV21-1 is designated a pseudogene. The CDR3 extends over 15 amino acids.

This clone has a handful of counts. The rearrangement uses TRBV7-3 and TRBJ1-6, with D unclear. Trimming took 0 bases from V and 10 from J, leaving 13 bases between them. The CDR3 loop spans 15 amino acids. Germline CDR1 SGHTA, CDR2 FQGTGA. The chain's CDR3 is CASSLTGGERSPLHF. The CDR3 DNA follows: TGTGCCAGCAGCTTAACCGGCGGGGAAAGGTCACCCCTCCACTTT.

A note on this clone: At one of its ends the junction is not consistent with the germline gene, which may arise from a read error. This rearrangement joins TRBV5-6 to TRBJ1-1; 11 bases align to TRBD1. This CDR3 contains 12 residues. Germline CDR1 and CDR2: SGHDT and YYEEEE. CDR3 amino acids: CASSYGQGAELF. In nucleotides, the CDR3 is TGTGCCAGCAGCTACGGACAGGGGGCAGAGCTCTTT.

V is TRBV6-5 and J is TRBJ1-2; D unresolved. The ends were cut back, 2 bases at V and 2 bases at J, with 9 bases in the middle. Looked up from germline, CDR1 is MNHEY and CDR2 is SVGAGI. This CDR3 region has 14 residues. The CDR3 region is CASSYGPGNYGYTF. The CDR3 bases are TGTGCCAGCAGTTACGGTCCAGGAAACTATGGCTACACCTTC.